A single sample is the source of the 6 T cell receptor beta chains below, sequenced in a study of blood T cell repertoires in COVID-19. The table came from immunoSEQ multiplex PCR; TCRdb's copy has only in-frame clones and leaves some out. The sample includes about 190,000 clones, roughly 86% seen only once; the top ten take roughly 4.6%. Material for sequencing was peripheral blood. The receptors originated from a woman aged 70 to 79 with active or convalescent COVID-19.

V gene TRBV11-2 combines with J gene TRBJ2-5; 11 nucleotides agree with TRBD2. The CDR3 contains 14 residues. CDR1 and CDR2 (germline): SGHAT, FQNNGV. Trimming at V came to 6 bases and at J to 2 bases, leaving 2 bases not matched to a gene. CDR3 in DNA: TGTGCCAGCAGTCTAGCGGGAGGACAAGAGACCCAGTACTTC. Protein sequence: CASSLAGGQETQYF.

The chain combines TRBV29-1 with TRBJ2-5; 8 bases match TRBD1. J gave up 6 bases and V 6 bases, and 6 bases lay outside the gene matches. The CDR3 length is 12 residues. Germline CDR1 and CDR2: SQVTM and ANQGSEA. CDR3 sequence: CSVRQGAKTQYF. The DNA of the CDR3 is TGCAGCGTCCGCCAGGGGGCAAAGACCCAGTACTTC.

V gene TRBV6-5 combines with J gene TRBJ2-5; TRBD1 aligns across 8 bases. Germline CDR1 is MNHEY and CDR2 is SVGAGI. The CDR3 spans 13 residues. J gave up 5 bases and V 5 bases, and 4 bases lay outside the gene matches. The CDR3 sequence: CASSLQGVETQYF. The CDR3 coding sequence is TGTGCCAGCAGTCTACAGGGGGTGGAGACCCAGTACTTC.

The gene calls are TRBV14 and TRBJ2-1; 7 bases agree with TRBD1. Losses at the gene ends were 4 bases for V and 6 bases for J; bases not matched to a gene: 3. CDR1 SGHDN and CDR2 FVKESK come from the germline V gene. The CDR3 length is 13 residues. The CDR3 sequence is CASSRDRLNEQFF. The CDR3 DNA sequence: TGTGCCAGCAGCCGGGACAGACTCAATGAGCAGTTCTTC.

The J gene is TRBJ1-5, the V gene TRBV19, with 9 bases identical to TRBD1. The V and J ends lost 6 bases and 3 bases, in that order; junction bases with no gene match: 15. The CDR3 is made up of 18 amino acids. Germline loops: CDR1 LNHDA, CDR2 SQIVND (reference sequence). The CDR3 nucleotides are TGTGCCAGTAGCCCAACAGGGGGCGGTTTGTTCGACAATCAGCCCCAGCATTTT. It is translated as CASSPTGGGLFDNQPQHF.

This clone was counted a few times. The gene calls are TRBV4-1 and TRBJ2-5, with D perhaps matching TRBD2 (6 bases). Germline V lookup: CDR1 MGHRA, CDR2 YSYEKL. The V gene lost 0 bases and the J gene lost 2 bases, with 10 bases spanning the gap. This CDR3 region has 15 residues. CDR3 nucleotide sequence: TGCGCCAGCAGCCAAGATCATGGAGGGCAAGAGACCCAGTACTTC. Amino acid sequence: CASSQDHGGQETQYF.